This is a list of T cell receptor beta chains from one sample in a study of blood T cell repertoires in COVID-19. The repertoire was sequenced with immunoSEQ multiplex PCR; TCRdb's copy has only in-frame clones and lacks some. Here the sample spans tens of thousands of clones, 88% being singletons. Input material: peripheral blood. The receptor set was obtained from an older woman with COVID-19, enrolled during active disease. Each CDR3 is given with its conserved first and last residue. Each record gives: clone size, D gene, V gene, J gene, CDR3 protein, CDR3 DNA. The D gene is left open where the match is weak. The size entry is marked missing in some rows and otherwise reads once, few, many or a size class.

clone_size: -
d_call: -
v_call: TRBV4-1
j_call: TRBJ1-5
cdr3_aa: CASSQEATGGQPQHF
cdr3_nt: TGCGCCAGCAGCCAAGAAGCGACAGGTGGACAGCCCCAGCATTTT

clone_size: -
d_call: TRBD1
v_call: TRBV4-1
j_call: TRBJ2-2
cdr3_aa: CASSRGQGNTGELFF
cdr3_nt: TGCGCCAGCAGCCGAGGACAGGGCAACACCGGGGAGCTGTTTTTT

clone_size: -
d_call: TRBD1
v_call: TRBV4-1
j_call: TRBJ1-4
cdr3_aa: CASSQLPGQGNEKLFF
cdr3_nt: TGCGCCAGCAGCCAGCTTCCGGGACAGGGGAATGAAAAACTGTTTTTT

clone_size: -
d_call: -
v_call: TRBV6-5
j_call: TRBJ1-3
cdr3_aa: CASSSPGGPSGNTIYF
cdr3_nt: TGTGCCAGCAGTTCCCCCGGGGGGCCCTCTGGAAACACCATATATTTT

clone_size: -
d_call: -
v_call: TRBV18
j_call: TRBJ1-5
cdr3_aa: CASSTGRDQPQHF
cdr3_nt: TGTGCCAGCTCAACGGGGAGGGATCAGCCCCAGCATTTT

clone_size: once
d_call: TRBD2
v_call: TRBV5-4
j_call: TRBJ2-1
cdr3_aa: CASSLGVLAGVREQFF
cdr3_nt: TGTGCCAGCAGCTTGGGGGTACTAGCGGGAGTTCGGGAGCAGTTCTTC

clone_size: -
d_call: -
v_call: TRBV9
j_call: TRBJ1-2
cdr3_aa: CASSPHLSYGYTF
cdr3_nt: TGTGCCAGCAGTCCCCACTTGAGCTATGGCTACACCTTC

clone_size: -
d_call: -
v_call: TRBV10-3
j_call: TRBJ1-2
cdr3_aa: CAAEDTYGYTF
cdr3_nt: TGTGCCGCTGAAGACACTTATGGCTACACCTTC

clone_size: once
d_call: -
v_call: TRBV20-1
j_call: TRBJ1-2
cdr3_aa: CSAQANYGYTF
cdr3_nt: TGCAGTGCCCAGGCCAACTATGGCTACACCTTC

clone_size: few
d_call: -
v_call: TRBV5-4
j_call: TRBJ2-3
cdr3_aa: CASSFLTDTQYF
cdr3_nt: TGTGCCAGCAGCTTTTTGACTGATACGCAGTATTTT

clone_size: -
d_call: -
v_call: TRBV24-1
j_call: TRBJ2-1
cdr3_aa: CATSDSTNEQFF
cdr3_nt: TGTGCCACCAGTGATTCAACAAATGAGCAGTTCTTC

clone_size: -
d_call: TRBD1
v_call: TRBV7-2
j_call: TRBJ2-7
cdr3_aa: CASRFTGTGHDEQYF
cdr3_nt: TGTGCCAGCAGGTTCACCGGGACAGGGCACGACGAGCAGTACTTC

clone_size: -
d_call: -
v_call: TRBV7-9
j_call: TRBJ1-1
cdr3_aa: CASSHSRWAGAEAFF
cdr3_nt: TGTGCCAGCAGCCATTCACGATGGGCCGGGGCTGAAGCTTTCTTT

clone_size: -
d_call: -
v_call: TRBV11-3
j_call: TRBJ2-2
cdr3_aa: CASSPRPGRGENTGELFF
cdr3_nt: TGTGCCAGCAGCCCCCGCCCAGGGAGGGGGGAGAACACCGGGGAGCTGTTTTTT

clone_size: -
d_call: TRBD2
v_call: TRBV2
j_call: TRBJ2-7
cdr3_aa: CASTVLAGPREQYF
cdr3_nt: TGTGCCAGCACCGTACTAGCGGGGCCAAGGGAGCAGTACTTC

clone_size: once
d_call: -
v_call: TRBV6-5
j_call: TRBJ1-2
cdr3_aa: CASSPGMGYTF
cdr3_nt: TGTGCCAGCAGCCCCGGGATGGGCTACACCTTC

clone_size: once
d_call: -
v_call: TRBV6-1
j_call: TRBJ1-1
cdr3_aa: CASSEDGRVTEAFF
cdr3_nt: TGTGCCAGCAGTGAAGACGGCAGGGTCACTGAAGCTTTCTTT

clone_size: -
d_call: -
v_call: TRBV11-2
j_call: TRBJ1-2
cdr3_aa: CASKLMADYGYTF
cdr3_nt: TGTGCCAGCAAACTCATGGCGGATTATGGCTACACCTTC

clone_size: -
d_call: -
v_call: TRBV9
j_call: TRBJ2-7
cdr3_aa: CASSVDSHSSYEQYF
cdr3_nt: TGTGCCAGCAGCGTAGATTCTCACAGCTCCTACGAGCAGTACTTC

clone_size: -
d_call: TRBD2
v_call: TRBV5-1
j_call: TRBJ2-3
cdr3_aa: CASSTPGLAGHTDTQYF
cdr3_nt: TGCGCCAGCAGCACGCCGGGACTAGCGGGGCACACAGATACGCAGTATTTT

clone_size: -
d_call: TRBD2
v_call: TRBV4-3
j_call: TRBJ2-7
cdr3_aa: CASSQSPGGEGYEQYF
cdr3_nt: TGCGCCAGCAGCCAGTCACCTGGGGGGGAGGGCTACGAGCAGTACTTC

clone_size: -
d_call: -
v_call: TRBV7-2
j_call: TRBJ2-5
cdr3_aa: CASNLRGETQYF
cdr3_nt: TGTGCCAGCAATCTTCGAGGAGAGACCCAGTACTTC

clone_size: -
d_call: -
v_call: TRBV7-6
j_call: TRBJ1-4
cdr3_aa: CASSPARGSGKLFF
cdr3_nt: TGTGCCAGCAGCCCAGCAAGGGGTTCCGGGAAACTGTTTTTT

clone_size: once
d_call: -
v_call: TRBV24-1
j_call: TRBJ2-2
cdr3_aa: CATSGPPGFANTGELFF
cdr3_nt: TGTGCCACCAGTGGACCTCCAGGTTTCGCGAACACCGGGGAGCTGTTTTTT

clone_size: -
d_call: -
v_call: TRBV5-1
j_call: TRBJ2-7
cdr3_aa: CASSPPDYEQYF
cdr3_nt: TGCGCCAGCAGCCCCCCAGACTACGAGCAGTACTTC

clone_size: -
d_call: TRBD1
v_call: TRBV18
j_call: TRBJ2-1
cdr3_aa: CASSPGQGYEQFF
cdr3_nt: TGTGCCAGCTCACCGGGACAGGGGTATGAGCAGTTCTTC

clone_size: -
d_call: TRBD1
v_call: TRBV29-1
j_call: TRBJ2-5
cdr3_aa: CSVGVTGGAETQYF
cdr3_nt: TGCAGCGTTGGGGTGACAGGGGGAGCAGAGACCCAGTACTTC

clone_size: -
d_call: TRBD1
v_call: TRBV19
j_call: TRBJ1-1
cdr3_aa: CASSIRQGVGTEAFF
cdr3_nt: TGTGCCAGTAGTATACGCCAGGGGGTTGGGACTGAAGCTTTCTTT

clone_size: -
d_call: TRBD2
v_call: TRBV6-5
j_call: TRBJ2-2
cdr3_aa: CASSYESGGATGELFF
cdr3_nt: TGTGCCAGCAGTTACGAGAGCGGGGGGGCTACCGGGGAGCTGTTTTTT

clone_size: -
d_call: TRBD2
v_call: TRBV9
j_call: TRBJ2-2
cdr3_aa: CASSVMGLAGGLTGELFF
cdr3_nt: TGTGCCAGCAGCGTAATGGGACTAGCGGGGGGGCTGACCGGGGAGCTGTTTTTT

clone_size: -
d_call: TRBD1
v_call: TRBV5-4
j_call: TRBJ2-2
cdr3_aa: CASSPGQDTGELFF
cdr3_nt: TGTGCCAGCAGCCCGGGACAGGACACCGGGGAGCTGTTTTTT

clone_size: -
d_call: TRBD2
v_call: TRBV7-9
j_call: TRBJ2-3
cdr3_aa: CASSPLRERPSDTQYF
cdr3_nt: TGTGCCAGCAGCCCCCTGCGGGAGCGTCCCTCAGATACGCAGTATTTT

clone_size: -
d_call: TRBD2
v_call: TRBV19
j_call: TRBJ2-7
cdr3_aa: CASSIALAGYEQYF
cdr3_nt: TGTGCCAGTAGTATAGCTCTAGCGGGGTACGAGCAGTACTTC

clone_size: -
d_call: -
v_call: TRBV28
j_call: TRBJ1-5
cdr3_aa: CASSPLGQGGQPQHF
cdr3_nt: TGTGCCAGCAGTCCTCTGGGGCAGGGTGGACAGCCCCAGCATTTT

clone_size: -
d_call: -
v_call: TRBV7-9
j_call: TRBJ2-2
cdr3_aa: CASSPLVARELFF
cdr3_nt: TGTGCCAGCAGCCCACTAGTTGCCCGGGAGCTGTTTTTT

clone_size: -
d_call: TRBD1
v_call: TRBV6-2/TRBV6-3
j_call: TRBJ1-6
cdr3_aa: CASSPDREPSPLHF
cdr3_nt: TGTGCCAGCAGCCCCGACAGGGAACCTTCACCCCTCCACTTT

clone_size: -
d_call: TRBD1
v_call: TRBV12-3/TRBV12-4
j_call: TRBJ1-1
cdr3_aa: CASTRDRTKAFF
cdr3_nt: TGTGCCAGCACCAGGGACAGGACTAAAGCTTTCTTT

clone_size: -
d_call: -
v_call: TRBV6-6
j_call: TRBJ1-1
cdr3_aa: CASNGQDTEAFF
cdr3_nt: TGTGCCAGCAATGGTCAGGACACTGAAGCTTTCTTT

clone_size: -
d_call: TRBD2
v_call: TRBV13
j_call: TRBJ2-7
cdr3_aa: CASSLQGREGSYEQYF
cdr3_nt: TGTGCCAGCAGCCTGCAAGGGCGGGAGGGCTCCTACGAGCAGTACTTC

clone_size: -
d_call: TRBD1
v_call: TRBV18
j_call: TRBJ2-1
cdr3_aa: CASSPLQGAGEQFF
cdr3_nt: TGTGCCAGCTCACCGTTACAGGGGGCAGGGGAGCAGTTCTTC

clone_size: -
d_call: -
v_call: TRBV6-1
j_call: TRBJ1-3
cdr3_aa: CASSEWGKSSGNTIYF
cdr3_nt: TGTGCCAGCAGTGAATGGGGCAAGAGCTCTGGAAACACCATATATTTT

clone_size: -
d_call: TRBD1
v_call: TRBV19
j_call: TRBJ2-7
cdr3_aa: CASSSRTGGRDEQYF
cdr3_nt: TGTGCCAGTAGTTCCCGGACAGGGGGAAGAGACGAGCAGTACTTC

clone_size: -
d_call: -
v_call: TRBV2
j_call: TRBJ1-1
cdr3_aa: CATQGGGATEAFF
cdr3_nt: TGTGCCACCCAGGGAGGGGGGGCTACTGAAGCTTTCTTT

clone_size: -
d_call: -
v_call: TRBV11-2
j_call: TRBJ2-7
cdr3_aa: CASSLRASRREQYF
cdr3_nt: TGTGCCAGCAGCTTGAGGGCTAGCAGACGGGAGCAGTACTTC

clone_size: once
d_call: TRBD2
v_call: TRBV19
j_call: TRBJ2-7
cdr3_aa: CASSSREGYEQYF
cdr3_nt: TGTGCCAGTAGTAGCAGGGAGGGCTACGAGCAGTACTTC

clone_size: few
d_call: -
v_call: TRBV28
j_call: TRBJ1-2
cdr3_aa: CASSRIGDPGVISKVYTF
cdr3_nt: TGTGCCAGCAGCCGCATCGGGGACCCAGGGGTGATTTCCAAGGTCTACACCTTC

clone_size: -
d_call: -
v_call: TRBV19
j_call: TRBJ2-1
cdr3_aa: CASSIGGRGMTNYNEQFF
cdr3_nt: TGTGCCAGTAGTATAGGAGGCCGGGGAATGACCAACTACAATGAGCAGTTCTTC

clone_size: -
d_call: TRBD2
v_call: TRBV7-2
j_call: TRBJ2-5
cdr3_aa: CASSLGASGPFSRTQYF
cdr3_nt: TGTGCCAGCAGCTTAGGGGCTAGCGGACCCTTTTCGAGGACCCAGTACTTC

clone_size: -
d_call: TRBD1
v_call: TRBV27
j_call: TRBJ1-2
cdr3_aa: CASSLYSGGTVYGYTF
cdr3_nt: TGTGCCAGCAGTTTATATTCAGGGGGCACTGTTTATGGCTACACCTTC

clone_size: -
d_call: TRBD2
v_call: TRBV6-6
j_call: TRBJ2-3
cdr3_aa: CASNLADTDTQYF
cdr3_nt: TGTGCCAGCAACCTAGCGGACACAGATACGCAGTATTTT

clone_size: -
d_call: -
v_call: TRBV6-1
j_call: TRBJ2-7
cdr3_aa: CASSEWLYEQYF
cdr3_nt: TGTGCCAGCAGTGAATGGCTCTACGAGCAGTACTTC

clone_size: -
d_call: -
v_call: TRBV28
j_call: TRBJ2-1
cdr3_aa: CASSLYRSLSYNEQFF
cdr3_nt: TGTGCCAGCAGTTTATACCGGAGCCTCTCCTACAATGAGCAGTTCTTC

clone_size: -
d_call: -
v_call: TRBV11-2
j_call: TRBJ2-1
cdr3_aa: CASSLARWGGPSINNEQFF
cdr3_nt: TGTGCCAGCAGCTTAGCGAGGTGGGGGGGCCCCTCAATCAACAATGAGCAGTTCTTC

clone_size: -
d_call: TRBD2
v_call: TRBV4-1
j_call: TRBJ2-1
cdr3_aa: CASSQDPGLPYNEQFF
cdr3_nt: TGCGCCAGCAGCCAAGACCCGGGACTACCCTACAATGAGCAGTTCTTC